This TCR beta chain derives from a study of cytomegalovirus exposure and HLA in healthy donors. About this clone: Its antigen is undetermined.

Germline lookup yields CDR1 MNHEY and CDR2 SMNVEV (reference sequence). The CDR3 is 16 residues long. Trimming cost V 5 bases and J 3 bases, with 20 bases left between them. PCR used 60 Vbeta primers and 13 Jbeta primers. Sequencing was performed with immunoSEQ multiplex PCR; in TCRdb, only in-frame clones are kept and a portion is missing. In the table there are just under 45,000 clones, under 60% of which are singletons. Regarding the study as a whole: At a 0.05 false discovery rate, a later analysis found 18,000 or so TCR beta sequences to be associated with HLA alleles. Analyses of presence and absence presupposed an approximately uniform sequencing depth across donors. The study put 160 or so TCR beta chains on its list as cytomegalovirus-associated.

The chain has TRBV27 and TRBJ2-7; no reliable D call. The sample was PBMCs. The clonotype was recovered from a man aged 55 to 69 in good health and CMV-seronegative. This chain's CDR3 is CASSPQPTVLGYEQYF. The CDR3 DNA sequence: TGTGCCAGCAGTCCGCAACCCACTGTCCTTGGCTACGAGCAGTACTTC.